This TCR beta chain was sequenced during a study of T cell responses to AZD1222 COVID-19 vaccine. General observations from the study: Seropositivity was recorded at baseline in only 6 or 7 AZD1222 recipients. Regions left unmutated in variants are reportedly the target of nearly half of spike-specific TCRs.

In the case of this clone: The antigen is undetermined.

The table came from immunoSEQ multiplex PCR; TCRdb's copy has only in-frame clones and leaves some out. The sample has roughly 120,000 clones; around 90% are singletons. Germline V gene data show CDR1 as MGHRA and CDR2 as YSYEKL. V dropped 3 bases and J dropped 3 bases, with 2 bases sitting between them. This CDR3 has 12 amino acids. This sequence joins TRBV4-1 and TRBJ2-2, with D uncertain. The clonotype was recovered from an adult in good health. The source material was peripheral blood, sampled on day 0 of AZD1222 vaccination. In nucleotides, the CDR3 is TGCGCCAGCAGCCACCACACCGGGGAGCTGTTTTTT. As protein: CASSHHTGELFF.